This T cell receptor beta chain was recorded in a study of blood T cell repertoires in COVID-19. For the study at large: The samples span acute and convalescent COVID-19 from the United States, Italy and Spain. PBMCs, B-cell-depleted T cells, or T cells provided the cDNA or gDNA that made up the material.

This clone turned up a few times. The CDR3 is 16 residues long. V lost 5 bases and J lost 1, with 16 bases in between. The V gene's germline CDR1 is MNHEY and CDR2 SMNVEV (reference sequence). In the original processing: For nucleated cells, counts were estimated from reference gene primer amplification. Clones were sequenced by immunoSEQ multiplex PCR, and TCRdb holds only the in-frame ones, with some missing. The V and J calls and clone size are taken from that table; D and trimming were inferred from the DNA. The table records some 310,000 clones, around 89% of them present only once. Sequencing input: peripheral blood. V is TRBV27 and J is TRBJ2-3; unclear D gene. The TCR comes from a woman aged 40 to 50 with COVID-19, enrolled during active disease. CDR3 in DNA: TGTGCCAGCAGTCTTCGGGTACGACGGGGCACAGATACGCAGTATTTT. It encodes CASSLRVRRGTDTQYF.